Listed below are T cell receptor beta chains from one sample, sequenced in a study of chemoradiotherapy in HPV16-positive cancers. Produced via immunoSEQ multiplex PCR; TCRdb's table is partial and in-frame only. This table has just over 15,000 clones, over 75% appearing once. The biological material was taken from a patient who underwent chemoradiotherapy. The receptor set was obtained from a human donor with HPV-associated anogenital cancer. Both conserved end residues are part of each CDR3. D genes are given only for firm matches. Where a row states a size, it is once, few, many or the class of an expanded clone; other rows omit it.

D	V	size	J	CDR3	DNA
TRBD1	TRBV6-5	once	TRBJ2-7	CASSWDRSSYEQYF	TGTGCCAGCAGTTGGGACAGGAGCTCCTACGAGCAGTACTTC
NA	TRBV7-9	NA	TRBJ1-1	CASSPGQLILENTEAFF	TGTGCCAGCAGCCCCGGACAGCTGATTCTAGAGAACACTGAAGCTTTCTTT
NA	TRBV7-9	NA	TRBJ1-2	CATFLDLYGYTF	TGTGCCACATTTCTGGATCTCTATGGCTACACCTTC
NA	TRBV7-2	NA	TRBJ1-3	CASSSSSGNTIYF	TGTGCCAGCAGCTCAAGCTCTGGAAACACCATATATTTT
TRBD2	TRBV19	NA	TRBJ2-1	CASSIRGLAGGAPSSYNEQFF	TGTGCCAGTAGTATTAGGGGACTAGCGGGGGGCGCCCCAAGCTCCTACAATGAGCAGTTCTTC
NA	TRBV19	few	TRBJ2-3	CASSSEDTQYF	TGTGCCAGTAGTAGCGAAGATACGCAGTATTTT
NA	TRBV7-8	NA	TRBJ1-5	CASSLLVPRGNQPQHF	TGTGCCAGCAGCTTACTGGTCCCCCGCGGGAATCAGCCCCAGCATTTT
TRBD1	TRBV11-2	NA	TRBJ1-6	CASRTETGGYSPLHF	TGTGCCAGCAGGACAGAGACAGGGGGTTATTCACCCCTCCACTTT
NA	TRBV5-1	NA	TRBJ1-1	CASSLISLGTEAFF	TGCGCCAGCAGCTTGATTTCTCTCGGCACTGAAGCTTTCTTT
NA	TRBV19	few	TRBJ1-5	CASSMGSAKPQHF	TGTGCCAGTAGTATGGGGTCCGCAAAGCCCCAGCATTTT
NA	TRBV6-5	NA	TRBJ2-7	CASGEGGYEQYF	TGTGCCAGCGGGGAGGGGGGCTACGAGCAGTACTTC
NA	TRBV5-6	NA	TRBJ1-3	CASSLRPDGDTIYF	TGTGCCAGCAGCTTGCGTCCGGACGGCGACACCATATATTTT
NA	TRBV11-3	NA	TRBJ1-4	CASSSWDGLYEKLFF	TGTGCCAGCAGCTCCTGGGACGGATTATATGAAAAACTGTTTTTT
NA	TRBV5-1	few	TRBJ2-3	CASSSTQGTDTQYF	TGCGCCAGCAGCTCTACACAGGGAACAGATACGCAGTATTTT
NA	TRBV25-1	NA	TRBJ2-6	CASRKGGQGANVLTF	TGTGCCAGCAGAAAGGGGGGGCAGGGGGCCAACGTCCTGACTTTC
NA	TRBV7-9	few	TRBJ1-4	CASSEGRVNEKLFF	TGTGCCAGCAGCGAGGGACGGGTTAATGAAAAACTGTTTTTT
NA	TRBV7-2	NA	TRBJ1-1	CASSLAARVRAFF	TGTGCCAGCAGCTTAGCGGCCAGGGTTAGGGCTTTCTTT
NA	TRBV11-3	NA	TRBJ1-1	CASSLDISTEAFF	TGTGCCAGCAGCTTGGACATTTCCACTGAAGCTTTCTTT
NA	TRBV6-6	NA	TRBJ2-7	CASSSDSSYEQYF	TGTGCCAGCAGTTCAGATTCCTCCTACGAGCAGTACTTC
NA	TRBV4-2	NA	TRBJ2-1	CASSKRGSGAYNEQFF	TGTGCCAGCAGCAAAAGGGGTAGCGGAGCATACAATGAGCAGTTCTTC
NA	TRBV7-2	NA	TRBJ2-3	CASSLQLASTDTQYF	TGTGCCAGCAGCTTACAGCTAGCTAGCACAGATACGCAGTATTTT
NA	TRBV19	NA	TRBJ1-5	CASRGPGAGQPQHF	TGTGCCAGTAGGGGCCCGGGGGCTGGGCAGCCCCAGCATTTT
NA	TRBV7-9	few	TRBJ1-5	CASSLGSQPQHF	TGTGCCAGCAGCTTAGGGAGCCAGCCCCAGCATTTT
NA	TRBV5-5	NA	TRBJ2-7	CASSYGGGRSDYEQYF	TGTGCCAGCAGCTACGGGGGAGGCCGCTCCGACTACGAGCAGTACTTC
NA	TRBV6-1	NA	TRBJ2-7	CASSESEGTGSYEQYF	TGTGCCAGCAGTGAATCCGAGGGAACGGGTTCCTACGAGCAGTACTTC
TRBD1	TRBV20-1	NA	TRBJ2-7	CSATTGDEQYF	TGCAGTGCAACAACAGGGGACGAGCAGTACTTC
NA	TRBV6-6	NA	TRBJ2-7	CASSYNQATYEQYF	TGTGCCAGCAGTTACAATCAGGCGACCTACGAGCAGTACTTC
NA	TRBV7-2	NA	TRBJ1-1	CASSSGRANTEAFF	TGTGCCAGCAGCTCTGGCAGGGCTAACACTGAAGCTTTCTTT
NA	TRBV6-5	NA	TRBJ1-2	CASSYSTGTYGYTF	TGTGCCAGCAGTTACTCGACAGGTACCTATGGCTACACCTTC
NA	TRBV7-9	few	TRBJ1-4	CASSTSGFNEKLFF	TGTGCCAGCAGCACATCAGGGTTTAATGAAAAACTGTTTTTT